This T cell receptor beta chain comes out of a study of blood T cell repertoires in COVID-19. Study-level background: The cDNA or gDNA used as material had been derived from T cells, B-cell-depleted T cells, or PBMCs.

V dropped 4 bases and J dropped 9 bases, with 8 bases sitting between them. CDR3 length equals 11 residues. Germline V gene data show CDR1 as SGHRS and CDR2 as YFSETQ. As handled by the study authors: Amplification from reference gene primers served as the basis for estimated nucleated cell counts. Clones were sequenced by immunoSEQ multiplex PCR, and TCRdb holds only the in-frame ones, with some missing. The DNA was the basis for D and trimming; V, J and clone size are from that table. The sample holds about 80,000 clones, roughly 76% seen once. The chain combines TRBV5-1 with TRBJ2-1; the D gene is possibly TRBD2 (5 bases). What was sequenced was peripheral blood. The TCR originated in a man in his 70s with active or convalescent COVID-19. CDR3 loop: CASSPEVEQFF. The CDR3 DNA reads as TGCGCCAGCAGCCCGGAGGTTGAGCAGTTCTTC.